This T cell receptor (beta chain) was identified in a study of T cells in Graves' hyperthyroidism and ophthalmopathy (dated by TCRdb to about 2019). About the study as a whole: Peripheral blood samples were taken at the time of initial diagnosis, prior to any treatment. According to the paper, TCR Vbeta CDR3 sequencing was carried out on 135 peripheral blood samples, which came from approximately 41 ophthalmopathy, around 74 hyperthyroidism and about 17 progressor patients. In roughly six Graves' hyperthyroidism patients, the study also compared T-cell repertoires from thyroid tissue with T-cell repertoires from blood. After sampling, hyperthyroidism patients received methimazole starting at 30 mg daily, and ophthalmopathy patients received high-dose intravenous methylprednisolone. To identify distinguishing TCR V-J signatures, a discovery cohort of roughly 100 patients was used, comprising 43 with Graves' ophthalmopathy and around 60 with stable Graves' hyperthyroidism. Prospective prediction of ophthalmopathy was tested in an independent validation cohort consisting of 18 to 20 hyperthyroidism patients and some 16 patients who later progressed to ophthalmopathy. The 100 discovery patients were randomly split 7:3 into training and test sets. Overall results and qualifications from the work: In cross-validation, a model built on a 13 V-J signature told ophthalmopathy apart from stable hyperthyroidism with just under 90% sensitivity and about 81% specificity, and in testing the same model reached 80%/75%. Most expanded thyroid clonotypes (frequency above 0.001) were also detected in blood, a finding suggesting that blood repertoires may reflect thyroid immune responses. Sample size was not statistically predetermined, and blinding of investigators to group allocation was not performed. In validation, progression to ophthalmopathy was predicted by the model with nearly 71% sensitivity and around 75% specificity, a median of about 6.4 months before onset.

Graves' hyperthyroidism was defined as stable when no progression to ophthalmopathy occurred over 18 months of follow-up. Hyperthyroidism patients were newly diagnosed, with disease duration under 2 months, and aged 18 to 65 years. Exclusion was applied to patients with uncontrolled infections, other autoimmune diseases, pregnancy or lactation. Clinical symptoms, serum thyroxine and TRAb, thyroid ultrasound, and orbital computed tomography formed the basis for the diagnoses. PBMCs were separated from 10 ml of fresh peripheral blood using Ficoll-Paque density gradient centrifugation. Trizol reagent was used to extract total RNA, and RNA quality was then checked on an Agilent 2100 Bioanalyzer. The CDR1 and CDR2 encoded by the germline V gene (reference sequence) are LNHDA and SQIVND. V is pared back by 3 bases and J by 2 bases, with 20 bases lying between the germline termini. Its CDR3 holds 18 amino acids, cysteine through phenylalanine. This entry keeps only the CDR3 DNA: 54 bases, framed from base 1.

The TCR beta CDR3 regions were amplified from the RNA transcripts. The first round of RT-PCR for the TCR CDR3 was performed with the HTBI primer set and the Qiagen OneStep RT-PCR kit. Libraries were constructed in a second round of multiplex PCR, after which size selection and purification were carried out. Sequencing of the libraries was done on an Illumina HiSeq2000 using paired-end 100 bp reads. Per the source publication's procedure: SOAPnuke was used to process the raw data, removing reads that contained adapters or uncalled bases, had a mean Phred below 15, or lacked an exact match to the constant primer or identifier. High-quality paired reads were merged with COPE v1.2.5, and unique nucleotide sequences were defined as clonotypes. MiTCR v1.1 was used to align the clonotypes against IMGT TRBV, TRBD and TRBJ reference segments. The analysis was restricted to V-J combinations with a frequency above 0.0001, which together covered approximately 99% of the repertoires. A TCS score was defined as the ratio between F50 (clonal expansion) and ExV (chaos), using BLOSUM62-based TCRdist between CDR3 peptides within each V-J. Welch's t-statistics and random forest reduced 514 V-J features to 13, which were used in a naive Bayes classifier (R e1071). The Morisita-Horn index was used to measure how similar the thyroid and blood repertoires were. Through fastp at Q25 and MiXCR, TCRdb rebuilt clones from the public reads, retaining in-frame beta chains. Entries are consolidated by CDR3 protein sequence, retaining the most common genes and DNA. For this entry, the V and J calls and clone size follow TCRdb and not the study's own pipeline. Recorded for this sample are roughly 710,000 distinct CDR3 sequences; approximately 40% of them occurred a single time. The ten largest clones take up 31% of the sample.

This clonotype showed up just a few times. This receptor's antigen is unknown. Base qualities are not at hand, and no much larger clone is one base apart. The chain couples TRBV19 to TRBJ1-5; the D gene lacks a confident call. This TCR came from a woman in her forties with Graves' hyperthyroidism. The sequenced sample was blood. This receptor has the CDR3 CASSIEWIKDLGNQPQHF. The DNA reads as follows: TGTGCCAGTAGTATTGAGTGGATAAAGGACCTGGGCAATCAGCCCCAGCATTTT.